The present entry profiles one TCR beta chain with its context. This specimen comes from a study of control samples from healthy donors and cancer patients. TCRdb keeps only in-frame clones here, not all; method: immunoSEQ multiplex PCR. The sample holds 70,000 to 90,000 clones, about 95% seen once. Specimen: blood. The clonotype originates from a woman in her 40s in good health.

CDR3 region: CASSTQGYEQYF. The CDR3 region has the DNA TGCGCCAGCAGCACACAGGGCTACGAGCAGTACTTC. This rearrangement joins TRBV4-1 to TRBJ2-7; possible D gene TRBD1, 6 bases. V gave up 5 bases and J gave up 3 bases, with 8 bases separating them. The V gene's germline CDR1 is MGHRA and CDR2 YSYEKL. CDR3 size: 12 residues.